The 30 T cell receptor beta chains in this list originate from one sample, sequenced in a study of blood T cell repertoires in COVID-19. The table came from immunoSEQ multiplex PCR; TCRdb's copy has only in-frame clones and leaves some out. The sample holds roughly 66,000 clones, roughly 80% seen once. The sample consisted of peripheral blood. These receptors all stem from a woman aged 55-69 years with acute or convalescent COVID-19.

There are a few counts of this clone. CDR3 sequence (DNA): TGTGCCATCAGTGAGTCAACTAGCGGGGGGGCCCCAGCAACTTACACAGATACGCAGTATTTT. Its translation is CAISESTSGGAPATYTDTQYF. The chain joins TRBV10-3 to TRBJ2-3; 13 bases match TRBD2. Germline CDR1 and CDR2: ENHRY and SYGVKD. V dropped 0 bases and J dropped 2; count of bases not matched to a gene: 14. This CDR3 contains 21 residues.

This clone turned up a few times. The J gene is TRBJ2-5, the V gene TRBV11-2; maybe TRBD1 (5 bases). With 5 bases removed from V and 1 base from J, the gap between germline ends came to 11 bases. The length of the CDR3 is 14 residues. The germline V gene encodes CDR1 SGHAT and CDR2 FQNNGV. In DNA form, the CDR3 reads TGTGCCAGCAGCACCCGACAGATCCAAGAGACCCAGTACTTC. Encoded protein: CASSTRQIQETQYF.

The V call is TRBV9, the J call TRBJ2-1, with D perhaps TRBD2 (6 bases). Trimming pared 2 bases from V and 4 bases from J, leaving 10 bases between. CDR1 SGDLS and CDR2 YYNGEE come from the germline V gene. There are 14 residues in the CDR3. CDR3 nucleotide sequence: TGTGCCAGCAGCGTTGGGGGGACTTACAATGAGCAGTTCTTC. This codes for CASSVGGTYNEQFF.

The chain combines TRBV9 with TRBJ1-3; tentatively, D is TRBD1 (6 bases). In germline, CDR1 is SGDLS, CDR2 YYNGEE. V was shortened by 2 bases and J by 3 bases, with 6 bases between the two germline ends. The CDR3 is made up of 13 amino acids. The CDR3 DNA sequence: TGTGCCAGCAGCGTCAGGGGTGGAAACACCATATATTTT. Translation: CASSVRGGNTIYF.

The rearrangement joins TRBV6-5 to TRBJ1-6, with D perhaps TRBD1 (6 bases). The germline CDR1 and CDR2 sequences are MNHEY and SVGAGI. V shed 4 bases and J shed 9 bases, with 13 bases lying between them. This CDR3 is built from 14 residues. The CDR3 spells CASSSALQGSPLHF. In DNA form, the CDR3 reads TGTGCCAGCAGTTCAGCCCTACAGGGTTCACCCCTCCACTTT.

As DNA, the CDR3 is TGTGCCAGCAGCGATGACCTAACCGGGACAGGGGTCAATGAGCAGTTCTTC. This encodes CASSDDLTGTGVNEQFF. V and J are TRBV7-9 and TRBJ2-1, with 10 nucleotides matching TRBD1. V gave up 5 bases and J gave up 6 bases; unmatched junction bases: 13. The germline V gene has CDR1 SEHNR and CDR2 FQNEAQ (reference sequence). CDR3 length equals 17 residues. The full variable domain, rest sourced from reference TRBV7-9 and TRBJ2-1, is DTGVSQNPRHKITKRGQNVTFRCDPISEHNRLYWYRQTLGQGPEFLTYFQNEAQLEKSRLLSDRFSAERPKGSFSTLEIQRTEQGDSAMYLCASSDDLTGTGVNEQFFGPGTRLTVL.

This chain joins TRBV19 and TRBJ2-2, with D possibly being TRBD1 (6 bases). The V gene lost 8 bases and the J gene lost 2 bases, with 12 bases spanning the gap. Germline V lookup: CDR1 LNHDA, CDR2 SQIVND (reference sequence). The CDR3 has 14 residues. The CDR3 nucleotides read TGTGCCAGTTCGTCAGGGGTAAACACCGGGGAGCTGTTTTTT. Translating it yields CASSSGVNTGELFF.

The chain uses TRBV6-5 and TRBJ1-1, with 8 bases matching TRBD1. The ends lost 7 bases at V and 2 bases at J; junction bases unmatched: 6. This CDR3 comprises 14 residues. The germline V gene encodes CDR1 MNHEY and CDR2 SVGAGI. The CDR3 region is CASTETGDNTEAFF. The CDR3 bases are TGTGCCAGCACGGAGACAGGGGATAACACTGAAGCTTTCTTT.

This chain uses TRBV7-9 with TRBJ1-2, with a weak D call TRBD1 (6 bases). The V end lost 4 bases, the J end lost 7 bases, and 22 bases lay between the germline ends. From germline, CDR1 is SEHNR and CDR2 FQNEAQ (reference sequence). The CDR3 is 16 residues long. CDR3 bases: TGTGCCAGCAGCTCGAGGGGGGGATCGAGGGAAGTTGGCTACACCTTC. It is translated as CASSSRGGSREVGYTF.

This clone was counted a single time. The rearrangement links TRBV11-2 to TRBJ2-2; 7 bases match TRBD2. The V gene end was trimmed by 1 base and the J gene end by 2 bases; junction bases not matched to a gene: 13. Per germline, CDR1 SGHAT and CDR2 FQNNGV. The CDR3 covers 19 residues. The CDR3 nucleotides are TGTGCCAGCAGCTTAGCCCCGCCGACTAGCAATATCAACACCGGGGAGCTGTTTTTT. It codes for CASSLAPPTSNINTGELFF.

The V call is TRBV9, the J call TRBJ2-1; D possibly corresponds to TRBD2 (5 bases). There are 17 residues in the CDR3. The germline gives CDR1 SGDLS, CDR2 YYNGEE. The V end lost 1 base, the J end lost 0 bases, and 14 bases lay between the germline ends. Here the CDR3 DNA reads TGTGCCAGCAGCGTATCTGGCGGGTCTAGCTCCTACAATGAGCAGTTCTTC. Amino acids: CASSVSGGSSSYNEQFF.

This clone was detected only once. The rearrangement uses TRBV11-2 and TRBJ1-1, with D maybe TRBD1 (6 bases). The CDR3 totals 15 residues. V was shortened by 0 bases and J by 4 bases, with 12 bases between the two germline ends. Germline V gives CDR1 SGHAT, CDR2 FQNNGV. Here the CDR3 reads CASSLDGGGLTEAFF. The CDR3 DNA reads TGTGCCAGCAGCTTAGATGGGGGCGGCCTCACTGAAGCTTTCTTT.

This sequence joins TRBV7-9 and TRBJ2-7; perhaps TRBD1 as D (6 bases). The germline V gene encodes CDR1 SEHNR and CDR2 FQNEAQ (reference sequence). Trimming took 5 bases from V and 2 from J, leaving 16 bases between them. CDR3 length: 15 residues. The DNA of the CDR3 is TGTGCCAGCAGCCGACCGGGACAATCAACCTACGAGCAGTACTTC. This gives the protein CASSRPGQSTYEQYF.

The chain recombines TRBV11-2 with TRBJ1-2, with 7 bases matching TRBD1. The CDR3 covers 17 residues. CDR1 and CDR2 (germline): SGHAT, FQNNGV. The trim removed 3 bases at V and 2 bases at J, leaving 12 bases unmatched. The CDR3 reads CASSFRRPAGGNYGYTF. The DNA for the CDR3 is TGTGCCAGCAGCTTCCGCCGCCCGGCAGGGGGGAACTATGGCTACACCTTC.

The chain links TRBV19 to TRBJ2-3; TRBD2 might be the D (5 bases). V was shortened by 1 base and J by 5 bases, with 10 bases between the two germline ends. The CDR3 consists of 14 residues. Per the germline V gene, CDR1 is LNHDA and CDR2 is SQIVND (reference sequence). Here the CDR3 DNA reads TGTGCCAGTAGTATAGCTACTGCGGGAGATACGCAGTATTTT. Amino acids: CASSIATAGDTQYF. The variable domain in full, completed from reference TRBV19 and TRBJ2-3, reads DGGITQSPKYLFRKEGQNVTLSCEQNLNHDAMYWYRQDPGQGLRLIYYSQIVNDFQKGDIAEGYSVSREKKESFPLTVTSAQKNPTAFYLCASSIATAGDTQYFGPGTRLTVL.

The rearrangement joins TRBV29-1 to TRBJ1-1; D call uncertain. Germline V CDR1 and CDR2: SQVTM, ANQGSEA. V lost 5 bases to trimming and J lost 5 bases, with 12 bases between them. The length of the CDR3 is 12 residues. Written as DNA, the CDR3 is TGCAGCGTTATCCGAGTTGAGACTGAAGCTTTCTTT. Its translation is CSVIRVETEAFF.

The chain joins TRBV5-6 to TRBJ1-3; D not resolved. Trimming took off 4 bases at V and 6 bases at J, with 11 bases between the two ends. CDR3 length: 13 amino acids. Germline CDR1 reads SGHDT; CDR2 reads YYEEEE. The CDR3 DNA follows: TGTGCCAGCAGCCCCGACAACCAAAACACCATATATTTT. Translation: CASSPDNQNTIYF. The full variable domain, rest sourced from reference TRBV5-6 and TRBJ1-3, is DAGVTQSPTHLIKTRGQQVTLRCSPKSGHDTVSWYQQALGQGPQFIFQYYEEEERQRGNFPDRFSGHQFPNYSSELNVNALLLGDSALYLCASSPDNQNTIYFGEGSWLTVV.

The chain joins TRBV19 to TRBJ1-4; 10 nucleotides align to TRBD1. Germline V gene sequence: CDR1 LNHDA, CDR2 SQIVND (reference sequence). J was trimmed by 7 bases and V by 9 bases; bases with no gene match: 11. This CDR3 contains 15 residues. CDR3 DNA sequence: TGTGCCAGCAAACTCCGGGACAGGGGATCTGAAAAACTGTTTTTT. It yields the protein CASKLRDRGSEKLFF.

This clone was found once. The V gene is TRBV24-1, the J gene TRBJ2-7, with unresolved D. The length of the CDR3 is 15 residues. Germline assignment: CDR1 KGHDR and CDR2 SFDVKD. V lost 1 base, J lost 2 bases, and 11 bases lay in between. CDR3 bases: TGTGCCACCAGTGATTTAGGCAGGCCCGCCTACGAGCAGTACTTC. It specifies CATSDLGRPAYEQYF.

The table lists this clone with a count of one. V usage is TRBV3-1 (or the pseudogene TRBV3-2) and J usage is TRBJ2-2; TRBD2 is a possible D gene (7 bases). CDR3 length equals 16 residues. The germline V and J ends were trimmed by 7 bases and 1 base, with 16 bases remaining between them. Germline lookup yields CDR1 LGHDT and CDR2 YNNKEL (reference sequence). CDR3 in DNA: TGTGCCAGCACCGACACGGGGGGCTGGAACACCGGGGAGCTGTTTTTT. Amino acid sequence: CASTDTGGWNTGELFF.

This clone was counted only a few times. This CDR3 is CASSYEGVRSDTQYF. Written as DNA, the CDR3 is TGTGCCAGCAGTTATGAGGGGGTGAGGTCAGATACGCAGTATTTT. The V and J genes are TRBV6-6 and TRBJ2-3, with D possibly being TRBD1 (6 bases). The CDR3 contains 15 residues. Trimming took 3 bases from V and 4 from J, leaving 14 bases between them. Germline loops: CDR1 MNHNY, CDR2 SVGAGI (reference sequence).

This clone was seen a few times. The chain uses TRBV2 and TRBJ2-3; 12 nucleotides line up with TRBD1. This CDR3 has 15 residues. In germline, CDR1 is SNHLY, CDR2 FYNNEI. J was trimmed by 4 bases and V by 4 bases; bases with no gene match: 3. Written as DNA, the CDR3 is TGTGCCAGCAGTGGGGACAGGGGGCGAGCAGATACGCAGTATTTT. This gives the protein CASSGDRGRADTQYF. The whole variable domain, filled in from reference TRBV2 and TRBJ2-3, reads EPEVTQTPSHQVTQMGQEVILRCVPISNHLYFYWYRQILGQKVEFLVSFYNNEISEKSEIFDDQFSVERPDGSNFTLKIRSTKLEDSAMYFCASSGDRGRADTQYFGPGTRLTVL.

As concerns this clone: Other DNA sequences in this sample translate to the same CDR3. V is TRBV9 and J is TRBJ2-6; maybe TRBD1 (5 bases). V shed 3 bases and J shed 0 bases, with 10 bases lying between them. This CDR3 is 16 amino acids long. Germline CDR1 SGDLS, CDR2 YYNGEE. CDR3 nucleotides: TGTGCCAGCAGCGCCGGACACCTCTCTGGGGCCAACGTCCTGACTTTC. It encodes CASSAGHLSGANVLTF.

V is TRBV6-4 and J is TRBJ2-4; a possible D gene is TRBD2 (6 bases). The CDR3 covers 17 residues. Deletions cut 6 bases from V and 0 bases from J, with 18 bases between. Germline values: CDR1 MRHNA, CDR2 SNTAGT. CDR3 region: CASRRVGRQLAKNIQYF. The DNA of the CDR3 is TGTGCCAGCAGGCGGGTTGGGAGGCAGCTAGCCAAAAACATTCAGTACTTC.

CDR3 nucleotides: TGTGCCAGCAGCCTAACAGGGATACCTGAAGCTTTCTTT. Translated: CASSLTGIPEAFF. The chain employs TRBV12-3 or TRBV12-4 and TRBJ1-1; a possible D gene is TRBD1 (6 bases). The CDR3 sequence is 13 residues long. The V gene lost 6 bases and the J gene lost 6 bases, with 14 bases spanning the gap.

The chain carries TRBV2 and TRBJ1-5; D unresolved. The CDR3 is made up of 17 amino acids. V was cut by 1 base and J by 0 bases, with 13 bases left in between. In germline, CDR1 is SNHLY, CDR2 FYNNEI. The CDR3 here is CASSEGRASHSNQPQHF. The CDR3 bases are TGTGCCAGCAGTGAAGGGAGGGCCTCGCATAGCAATCAGCCCCAGCATTTT.

The chain links TRBV10-3 to TRBJ1-6, with TRBD1 matching over 10 bases. V was clipped by 8 bases and J by 6 bases; unmatched bases: 1. CDR3 length equals 13 residues. Germline V gene lookup returns CDR1 ENHRY and CDR2 SYGVKD. CDR3 DNA sequence: TGTGCCATCGGACAGGGGGGTAATTCACCCCTCCACTTT. This sequence encodes CAIGQGGNSPLHF.

This chain uses TRBV27 with TRBJ1-2; 9 bases fit TRBD1. The germline V gene encodes CDR1 MNHEY and CDR2 SMNVEV (reference sequence). J was trimmed by 8 bases and V by 2 bases; bases with no gene match: 15. This CDR3 spans 17 amino acids. CDR3 in amino acids: CASSLVGTGTGRGGYTF. The CDR3 bases are TGTGCCAGCAGTTTAGTAGGGACCGGGACAGGGAGAGGAGGCTACACCTTC.

By frequency in the sample, this clone is medium-sized. The chain joins TRBV5-1 to TRBJ1-1, with D possibly TRBD1 on 5 matching bases. Per the germline V gene, CDR1 is SGHRS and CDR2 is YFSETQ. The CDR3 sequence is 14 residues long. Trimming left V 0 bases short and J 5 bases short, with 11 bases between. The CDR3 region is CASSLGQKGTEAFF. The CDR3 DNA reads as TGCGCCAGCAGCTTGGGCCAGAAGGGGACTGAAGCTTTCTTT.

This rearrangement joins TRBV7-8 to TRBJ1-2, with D tentatively TRBD1 (5 bases). V shed 5 bases and J shed 4 bases, with 20 bases lying between them. The CDR3 has 16 amino acids. The germline CDR1 and CDR2 sequences are SGHVS and FQNEAQ. The CDR3 here is CASSPDRDFPLYGYTF. The CDR3, as DNA: TGTGCCAGCAGCCCCGACCGGGACTTTCCGCTCTATGGCTACACCTTC.